The clone carrying this T cell receptor (beta chain) was counted a single time. What it binds is unknown. This record comes from a study of monozygotic twins with cystic fibrosis. Across the whole study: Libraries were built from three micrograms of fragmented DNA using approximately 16 PCR cycles. Study findings and constraints: Co-twins had the most similar V usage for 13 of 16 pairs, J for 8.

The V end lost 5 bases, the J end lost 4 bases, and 20 bases lay between the germline ends. The CDR3 loop spans 16 amino acids. CDR1 LNHDA and CDR2 SQIVND come from the germline V gene (reference sequence). Using immunoSEQ multiplex PCR, the repertoire was profiled, and TCRdb retains in-frame clones only, with some absent. Seen here are some 10,000 clones, 65% to 90% observed once, and the top ten hold more than 0.45%. The chain employs TRBV19 and TRBJ1-2, with D maybe TRBD1 (6 bases). The TCR originated in a man in his late teens or twenties with cystic fibrosis. Sample: blood. The CDR3 is CASSSVGRARGYGYTF. The CDR3 DNA reads as TGTGCCAGTAGTTCGGTGGGAAGGGCCAGGGGCTATGGCTACACCTTC.